The subject of this entry is one T cell receptor beta chain. The entry originates in a study of cytomegalovirus exposure and HLA in healthy donors. Profiled with immunoSEQ multiplex PCR; TCRdb holds only in-frame clones, not every one. The sample has approximately 300,000 clones; roughly 89% are singletons. V was cut by 2 bases and J by 9 bases, with 11 bases left in between. Germline loops: CDR1 SGHTA, CDR2 FQGTGA. The CDR3 runs to 13 residues. The receptor was isolated from a woman under 30 in good health and CMV-seronegative. The rearrangement links TRBV7-3 to TRBJ2-1; tentative D call: TRBD1 (5 bases). The sequenced sample was PBMCs. The CDR3 DNA follows: TGTGCCAGCAGCTTACAAGGGGATAGTGAGCAGTTCTTC. Residues: CASSLQGDSEQFF.